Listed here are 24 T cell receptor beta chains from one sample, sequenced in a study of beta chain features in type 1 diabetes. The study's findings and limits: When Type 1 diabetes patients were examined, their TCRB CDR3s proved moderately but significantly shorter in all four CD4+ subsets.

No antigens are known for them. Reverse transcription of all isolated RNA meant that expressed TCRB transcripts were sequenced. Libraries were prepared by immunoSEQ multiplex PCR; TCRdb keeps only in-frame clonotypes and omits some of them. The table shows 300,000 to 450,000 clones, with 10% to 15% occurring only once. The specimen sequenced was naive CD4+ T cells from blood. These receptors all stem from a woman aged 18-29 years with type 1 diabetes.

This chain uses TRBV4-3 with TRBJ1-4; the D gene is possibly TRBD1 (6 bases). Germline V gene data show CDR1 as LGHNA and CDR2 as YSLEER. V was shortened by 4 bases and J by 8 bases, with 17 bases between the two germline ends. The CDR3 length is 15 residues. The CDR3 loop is CASSPERTVREKLFF. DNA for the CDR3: TGCGCCAGCAGCCCAGAAAGGACAGTGCGGGAAAAACTGTTTTTT.

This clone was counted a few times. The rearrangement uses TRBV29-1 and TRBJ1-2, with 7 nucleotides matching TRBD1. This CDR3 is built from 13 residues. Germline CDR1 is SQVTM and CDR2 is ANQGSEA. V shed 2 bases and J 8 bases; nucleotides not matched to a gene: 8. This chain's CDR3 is CSVERDRVEGYTF. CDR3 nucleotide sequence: TGCAGCGTTGAAAGAGACAGGGTGGAAGGCTACACCTTC.

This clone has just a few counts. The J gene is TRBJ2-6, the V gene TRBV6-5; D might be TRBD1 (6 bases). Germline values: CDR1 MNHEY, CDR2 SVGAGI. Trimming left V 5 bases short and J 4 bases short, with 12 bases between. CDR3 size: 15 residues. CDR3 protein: CASSLPGVGANVLTF. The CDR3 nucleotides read TGTGCCAGCAGTCTTCCAGGGGTCGGGGCCAACGTCCTGACTTTC.

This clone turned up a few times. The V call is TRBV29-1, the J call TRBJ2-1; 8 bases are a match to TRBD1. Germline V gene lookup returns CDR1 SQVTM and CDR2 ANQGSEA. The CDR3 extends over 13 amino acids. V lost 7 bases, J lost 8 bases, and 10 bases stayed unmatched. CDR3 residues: CSAGQGELYEQFF. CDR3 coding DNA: TGCAGCGCTGGACAGGGCGAGCTGTATGAGCAGTTCTTC.

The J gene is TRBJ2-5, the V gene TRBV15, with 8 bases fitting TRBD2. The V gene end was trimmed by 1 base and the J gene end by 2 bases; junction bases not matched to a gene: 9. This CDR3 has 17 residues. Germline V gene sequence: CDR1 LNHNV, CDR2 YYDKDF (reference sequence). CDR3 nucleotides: TGTGCCACCAGCAGAGCGGTACTAGCGGTAGAACAAGAGACCCAGTACTTC. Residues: CATSRAVLAVEQETQYF.

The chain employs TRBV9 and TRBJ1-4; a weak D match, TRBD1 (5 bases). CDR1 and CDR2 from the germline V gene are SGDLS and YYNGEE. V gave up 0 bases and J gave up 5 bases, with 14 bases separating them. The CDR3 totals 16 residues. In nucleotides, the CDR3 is TGTGCCAGCAGCGTAGGGGCGCGGCGGGGCAATGAAAAACTGTTTTTT. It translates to CASSVGARRGNEKLFF.

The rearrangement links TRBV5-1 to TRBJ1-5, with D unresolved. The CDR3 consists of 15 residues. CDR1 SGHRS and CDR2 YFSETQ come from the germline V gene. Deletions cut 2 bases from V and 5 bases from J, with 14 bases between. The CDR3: CASSLGPGNDQPQHF. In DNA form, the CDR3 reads TGCGCCAGCAGCTTAGGGCCGGGAAACGATCAGCCCCAGCATTTT. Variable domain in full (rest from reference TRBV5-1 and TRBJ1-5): KAGVTQTPRYLIKTRGQQVTLSCSPISGHRSVSWYQQTPGQGLQFLFEYFSETQRNKGNFPGRFSGRQFSNSRSEMNVSTLELGDSALYLCASSLGPGNDQPQHFGDGTRLSIL.

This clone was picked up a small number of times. CDR3 in DNA: TGCGCCAGCAGTCATAGCGGGAGCAGCACAGATACGCAGTATTTT. It specifies CASSHSGSSTDTQYF. This chain links TRBV4-1 with TRBJ2-3, with 9 bases that match TRBD2. Per germline, CDR1 MGHRA and CDR2 YSYEKL. CDR3 length: 15 residues. J lost 0 bases, V lost 6 bases, and 4 bases had no gene match.

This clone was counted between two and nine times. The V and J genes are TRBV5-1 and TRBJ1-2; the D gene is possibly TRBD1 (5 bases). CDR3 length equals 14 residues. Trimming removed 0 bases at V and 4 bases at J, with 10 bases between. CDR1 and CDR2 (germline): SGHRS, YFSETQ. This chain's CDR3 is CASSLAGVGYGYTF. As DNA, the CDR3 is TGCGCCAGCAGCTTGGCGGGGGTGGGCTATGGCTACACCTTC.

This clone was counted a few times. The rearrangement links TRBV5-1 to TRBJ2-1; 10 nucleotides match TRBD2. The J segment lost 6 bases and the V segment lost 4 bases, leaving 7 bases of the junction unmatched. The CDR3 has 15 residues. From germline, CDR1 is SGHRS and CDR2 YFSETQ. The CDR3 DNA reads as TGCGCCAGCAGCCCGAGCGGGAGGGCCCTCAATGAGCAGTTCTTC. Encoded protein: CASSPSGRALNEQFF.

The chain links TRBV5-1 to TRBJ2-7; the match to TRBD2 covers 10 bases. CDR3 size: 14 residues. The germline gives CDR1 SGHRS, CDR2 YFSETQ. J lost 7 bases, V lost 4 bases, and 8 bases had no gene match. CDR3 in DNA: TGCGCCAGCAGCCCGGAAGCGGGAGGGTTTGAGCAGTACTTC. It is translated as CASSPEAGGFEQYF.

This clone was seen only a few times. The CDR3 region is CASSPYSGTGVNEQYF. CDR3 bases: TGTGCCAGCTCACCCTACTCCGGGACAGGGGTCAACGAGCAGTACTTC. The genes are TRBV18 and TRBJ2-7; 10 bases agree with TRBD1. J lost 5 bases, V lost 3 bases, and 10 bases had no gene match. CDR1 KGHSH and CDR2 LQKENI come from the germline V gene. CDR3 size: 16 residues. The entire variable domain, with the rest obtained from reference TRBV18 and TRBJ2-7, is as follows: NAGVMQNPRHLVRRRGQEARLRCSPMKGHSHVYWYRQLPEEGLKFMVYLQKENIIDESGMPKERFSAEFPKEGPSILRIQQVVRGDSAAYFCASSPYSGTGVNEQYFGPGTRLTVT.

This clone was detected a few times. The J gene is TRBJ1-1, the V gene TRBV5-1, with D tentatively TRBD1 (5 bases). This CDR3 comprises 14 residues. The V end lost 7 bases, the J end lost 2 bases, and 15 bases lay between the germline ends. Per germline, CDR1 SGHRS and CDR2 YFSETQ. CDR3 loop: CASQLGQSNTEAFF. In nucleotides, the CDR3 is TGCGCCAGCCAATTGGGGCAGAGTAACACTGAAGCTTTCTTT. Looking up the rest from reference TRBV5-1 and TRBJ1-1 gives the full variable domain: KAGVTQTPRYLIKTRGQQVTLSCSPISGHRSVSWYQQTPGQGLQFLFEYFSETQRNKGNFPGRFSGRQFSNSRSEMNVSTLELGDSALYLCASQLGQSNTEAFFGQGTRLTVV.

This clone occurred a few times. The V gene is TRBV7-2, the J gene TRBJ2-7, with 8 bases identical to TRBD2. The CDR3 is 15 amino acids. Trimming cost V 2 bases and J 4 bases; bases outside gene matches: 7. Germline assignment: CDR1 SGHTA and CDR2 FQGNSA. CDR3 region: CASSLRGGREYEQYF. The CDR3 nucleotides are TGTGCCAGCAGCTTACGGGGGGGCAGGGAGTACGAGCAGTACTTC.

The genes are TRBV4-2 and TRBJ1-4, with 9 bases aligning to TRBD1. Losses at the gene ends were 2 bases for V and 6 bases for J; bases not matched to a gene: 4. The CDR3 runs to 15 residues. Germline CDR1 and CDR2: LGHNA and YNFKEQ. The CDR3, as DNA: TGTGCCAGCAGCCAACCCACAGGGGGCCATGAAAAACTGTTTTTT. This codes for CASSQPTGGHEKLFF.

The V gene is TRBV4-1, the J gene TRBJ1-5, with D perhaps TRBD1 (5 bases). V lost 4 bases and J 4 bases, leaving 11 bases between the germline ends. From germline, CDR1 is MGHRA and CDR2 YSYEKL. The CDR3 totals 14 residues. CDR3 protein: CASSRQGGNQPQHF. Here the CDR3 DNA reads TGCGCCAGCAGCCGCCAGGGTGGAAATCAGCCCCAGCATTTT.

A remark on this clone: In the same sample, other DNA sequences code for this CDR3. Here the CDR3 DNA reads TGTGCCAGCAGCGTAGGGAGCGGGGGCCTCGCGAACACCGGGGAGCTGTTTTTT. It is translated as CASSVGSGGLANTGELFF. The rearrangement links TRBV9 to TRBJ2-2; 8 nucleotides line up with TRBD2. Losses at the gene ends were 0 bases for V and 0 bases for J; bases not matched to a gene: 7. This CDR3 comprises 18 residues. The germline V gene encodes CDR1 SGDLS and CDR2 YYNGEE. Complete variable domain (other parts from reference TRBV9 and TRBJ2-2): DSGVTQTPKHLITATGQRVTLRCSPRSGDLSVYWYQQSLDQGLQFLIQYYNGEERAKGNILERFSAQQFPDLHSELNLSSLELGDSALYFCASSVGSGGLANTGELFFGEGSRLTVL.

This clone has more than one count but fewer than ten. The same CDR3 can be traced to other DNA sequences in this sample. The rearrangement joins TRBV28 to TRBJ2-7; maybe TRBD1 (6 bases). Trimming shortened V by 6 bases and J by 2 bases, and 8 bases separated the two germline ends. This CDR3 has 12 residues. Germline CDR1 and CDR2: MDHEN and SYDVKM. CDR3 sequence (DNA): TGTGCCAGCAGGACAGGTGCCTACGAGCAGTACTTC. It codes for CASRTGAYEQYF.

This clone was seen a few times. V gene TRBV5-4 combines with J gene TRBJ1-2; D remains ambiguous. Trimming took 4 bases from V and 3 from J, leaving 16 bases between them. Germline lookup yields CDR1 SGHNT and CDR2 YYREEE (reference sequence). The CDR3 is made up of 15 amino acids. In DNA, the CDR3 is TGTGCCAGCAGCCCGGCCGGGAAGGGCCACTATGGCTACACCTTC. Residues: CASSPAGKGHYGYTF.

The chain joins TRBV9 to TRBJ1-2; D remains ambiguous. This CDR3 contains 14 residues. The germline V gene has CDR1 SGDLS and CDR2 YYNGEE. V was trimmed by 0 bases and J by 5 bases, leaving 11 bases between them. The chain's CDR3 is CASSVGIGDYGYTF. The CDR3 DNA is TGTGCCAGCAGCGTAGGTATCGGAGATTATGGCTACACCTTC.

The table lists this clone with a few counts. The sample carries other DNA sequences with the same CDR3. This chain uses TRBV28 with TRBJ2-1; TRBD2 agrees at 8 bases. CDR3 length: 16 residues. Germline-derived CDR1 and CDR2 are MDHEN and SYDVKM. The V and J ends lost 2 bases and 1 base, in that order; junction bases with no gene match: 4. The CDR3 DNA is TGTGCCAGCAGTTTACTCTCTAGCGGGTCCTACAATGAGCAGTTCTTC. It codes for CASSLLSSGSYNEQFF.

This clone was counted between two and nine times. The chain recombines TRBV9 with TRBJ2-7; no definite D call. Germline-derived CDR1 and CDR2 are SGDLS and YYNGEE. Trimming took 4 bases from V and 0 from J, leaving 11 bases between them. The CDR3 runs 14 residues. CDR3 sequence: CASSLTGTSYEQYF. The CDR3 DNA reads TGTGCCAGCAGCCTAACCGGTACCTCCTACGAGCAGTACTTC.

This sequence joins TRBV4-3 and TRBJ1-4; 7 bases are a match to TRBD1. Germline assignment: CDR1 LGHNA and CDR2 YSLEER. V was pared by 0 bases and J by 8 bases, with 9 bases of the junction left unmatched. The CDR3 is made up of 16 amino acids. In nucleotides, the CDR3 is TGCGCCAGCAGCCAAGAGTATCGACAGGGAGGAGAAAAACTGTTTTTT. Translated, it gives CASSQEYRQGGEKLFF.

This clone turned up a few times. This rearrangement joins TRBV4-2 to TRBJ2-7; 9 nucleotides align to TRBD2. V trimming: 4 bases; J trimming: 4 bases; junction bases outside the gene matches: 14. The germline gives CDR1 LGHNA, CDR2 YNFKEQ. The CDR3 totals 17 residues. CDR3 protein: CASSRQGGSGGRYEQYF. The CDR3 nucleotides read TGTGCCAGCAGCCGCCAAGGAGGGAGCGGGGGGAGGTACGAGCAGTACTTC.